This T cell receptor beta chain was identified in a study of identical twins. Study outcomes and limitations: Clonotypes of the beta chain that were abundant in cord blood carried fewer insertions (memory repertoires showed none). Twins' surplus sharing was weaker for beta out-of-frame sequences.

Notes on this clonotype: Its antigen is unknown.

From germline, CDR1 is LGHDT and CDR2 YNNKEL (reference sequence). V lost 1 base and J lost 5, with 11 bases in between. The CDR3 is made up of 14 amino acids. One entry per CDR3 protein, called by TCRdb with MiXCR from the 5' RACE reads. The profile shows 690,000 or so distinct CDR3 sequences, more than 6.5% of them singletons. The data also belong to a second study, concerning yellow fever vaccine responses in identical twins. From that report: Twins' vaccine T cell responses were reported to seem partly convergent and partly personalized.

Material: PBMCs. The receptor's source is a woman aged 18-29 years in good health. The chain uses TRBV3-1 and TRBJ1-1; D is possibly TRBD1 (5 bases). CDR3 DNA: TGTGCCAGCAGCCAAGCAGGGCGGCGGACTGAAGCTTTCTTT. This sequence encodes CASSQAGRRTEAFF. Looking up the rest from reference TRBV3-1 and TRBJ1-1 gives the full variable domain: DTAVSQTPKYLVTQMGNDKSIKCEQNLGHDTMYWYKQDSKKFLKIMFSYNNKELIINETVPNRFSPKSPDKAHLNLHINSLELGDSAVYFCASSQAGRRTEAFFGQGTRLTVV.